This T cell receptor beta chain originates from a study of CD8 T cells in ankylosing spondylitis. TCRdb passed the 5' RACE reads through MiXCR, listing each CDR3 protein once. The table lists a few hundred thousand distinct CDR3 sequences, approximately 20% of them singletons. The length of the CDR3 is 16 residues. Germline-derived CDR1 and CDR2 are SEHNR and FQNEAQ (reference sequence). With V trimmed by 5 bases and J by 4 bases, 7 bases remained unmatched. General study points: A TCR beta motif made of eight highly homologous variants seemed typical of ankylosing spondylitis blood. Disease-linked clones bore a CD8+ phenotype, appearing relatively rarely in peripheral blood. Reactive arthritis synovial fluid and blood were previously reported to contain some motif variants.

This clonotype was observed at least ten times. The antigen remains undetermined. The chain joins TRBV7-9 to TRBJ2-1; 11 nucleotides align to TRBD2. The sample consisted of blood, either unsorted or a sorted T cell fraction (not recorded which). This clonotype originated in a male donor with ankylosing spondylitis or in good health (not recorded which). The CDR3 bases are TGTGCCAGCAGCCCAACTAGCGGGAGTCGGTACAATGAGCAGTTCTTC. Protein: CASSPTSGSRYNEQFF.